A single sample is the source of the 31 T cell receptor beta chains below, sequenced in a study of control samples from healthy donors and cancer patients. The repertoire was sequenced with immunoSEQ multiplex PCR; TCRdb's copy has only in-frame clones and lacks some. Seen here are tens of thousands of clones, approximately 84% observed once, and the top ten hold approximately 3.6%. What was sequenced was blood. Source of these receptors: a woman in her forties or fifties in good health.

Points on this clone: Sequence at one end of the junction differs from germline and may be a read error. CDR3 in DNA: TGTGCCAGCAAGGGACTAGCGGGAGGGCTTAGGAACTTC. Translation gives CASKGLAGGLRNF. This chain joins TRBV2 and TRBJ2-4; the match to TRBD2 covers 16 bases. Germline CDR1 is SNHLY and CDR2 is FYNNEI. The CDR3 has 13 residues.

This clone was picked up one time. The genes are TRBV3-1 (or the pseudogene TRBV3-2) and TRBJ1-5; 7 bases match TRBD1. CDR3 size: 17 residues. V was clipped by 7 bases and J by 0 bases; unmatched bases: 12. Germline V gene lookup returns CDR1 LGHDT and CDR2 YNNKEL (reference sequence). In nucleotides, the CDR3 is TGTGCCAGCACCACGATCGCAGGGACAGCTAGCAATCAGCCCCAGCATTTT. Its protein product is CASTTIAGTASNQPQHF.

V gene TRBV13 combines with J gene TRBJ1-5; tentative D call: TRBD1 (6 bases). The CDR3 loop spans 12 amino acids. Trimming cost V 4 bases and J 5 bases, with 6 bases left between them. Germline CDR1 reads PRHDT; CDR2 reads FYEKMQ (reference sequence). The CDR3 region has the DNA TGTGCCAGCAGCTCAGGGGATCAGCCCCAGCATTTT. This codes for CASSSGDQPQHF.

The chain is built from TRBV5-1 and TRBJ1-2; D is perhaps TRBD1 (5 bases). CDR3 length: 14 residues. V was pared by 0 bases and J by 4 bases, with 10 bases between. Germline V CDR1 and CDR2: SGHRS, YFSETQ. CDR3 DNA: TGCGCCAGCAGCTTGGGGGGGAGTATCTATGGCTACACCTTC. This gives the protein CASSLGGSIYGYTF.

This chain links TRBV28 with TRBJ1-5; D is uncertain. Trimming cost V 5 bases and J 1 base, with 15 bases left between them. CDR3 size: 16 residues. Germline V gene sequence: CDR1 MDHEN, CDR2 SYDVKM. This CDR3 reads CASSDVSLGSNQPQHF. Here the CDR3 DNA reads TGTGCCAGCAGTGACGTTAGTCTGGGGAGCAATCAGCCCCAGCATTTT.

This clone was observed a few times. CDR3 in amino acids: CASSLNSGELFF. The CDR3 nucleotides are TGCGCCAGCAGCTTGAATTCCGGGGAGCTGTTTTTT. The V and J genes are TRBV5-1 and TRBJ2-2, with unresolved D. This CDR3 has 12 amino acids. V lost 1 base and J 6 bases, leaving 4 bases between the germline ends. Germline-derived CDR1 and CDR2 are SGHRS and YFSETQ.

Regarding this clone: Within the sample, other DNA sequences also encode this same CDR3. This chain uses TRBV11-2 with TRBJ1-5; D is ambiguous. Trimming took off 5 bases at V and 3 bases at J, with 8 bases between the two ends. CDR3 length equals 13 residues. CDR1 and CDR2 from the germline V gene are SGHAT and FQNNGV. The CDR3 nucleotides read TGTGCCAGCAGCCCACAGAACAATCAGCCCCAGCATTTT. The encoded protein is CASSPQNNQPQHF.

The chain joins TRBV11-3 to TRBJ1-3; no reliable D call. The CDR3 loop spans 14 amino acids. The germline V gene has CDR1 SGHNT and CDR2 YENEEA. Trimming removed 6 bases from V and 0 bases from J, with 9 bases in between. The CDR3 sequence: CASRWTVSGNTIYF. The CDR3 DNA is TGTGCCAGCAGGTGGACGGTCTCTGGAAACACCATATATTTT. Full variable domain (rest looked up from reference TRBV11-3 and TRBJ1-3): EAGVVQSPRYKIIEKKQPVAFWCNPISGHNTLYWYLQNLGQGPELLIRYENEEAVDDSQLPKDRFSAERLKGVDSTLKIQPAELGDSAVYLCASRWTVSGNTIYFGEGSWLTVV.

V gene TRBV5-1 combines with J gene TRBJ2-2, with D possibly TRBD1 on 6 matching bases. The CDR3 sequence is 16 residues long. Trimming stripped 4 bases from V and 3 bases from J, with 16 bases between. Germline V gene data show CDR1 as SGHRS and CDR2 as YFSETQ. The CDR3 here is CASSLTNRADTGELFF. CDR3 DNA sequence: TGCGCCAGCAGCCTAACAAACAGGGCGGACACCGGGGAGCTGTTTTTT.

J is TRBJ1-1 and V is TRBV7-9; 10 bases match TRBD1. The germline V gene encodes CDR1 SEHNR and CDR2 FQNEAQ (reference sequence). The V gene end was trimmed by 5 bases and the J gene end by 2 bases; junction bases not matched to a gene: 2. The CDR3 is 14 residues long. This CDR3 reads CASSGDRGNTEAFF. The CDR3 DNA reads as TGTGCCAGCAGCGGGGACAGGGGTAACACTGAAGCTTTCTTT.

This chain uses TRBV2 with TRBJ2-3, with TRBD2 matching 8 bases. J was trimmed by 6 bases and V by 3 bases; bases with no gene match: 11. Germline loops: CDR1 SNHLY, CDR2 FYNNEI. The CDR3 contains 16 residues. CDR3 bases: TGTGCCAGCAGTGAGCAGTCAGGGACTAGTCGTGATACGCAGTATTTT. This codes for CASSEQSGTSRDTQYF.

The chain recombines TRBV4-1 with TRBJ2-7; 8 bases fit TRBD1. V lost 1 base to trimming and J lost 3 bases; unmatched junction nucleotides: 5. CDR1 and CDR2 from the germline V gene are MGHRA and YSYEKL. The CDR3 is 15 residues long. CDR3 bases: TGCGCCAGCAGCCAAGGGGACAGGAGGAACTACGAGCAGTACTTC. Translated: CASSQGDRRNYEQYF.

This clone was recorded a few times. The chain has TRBV10-2 and TRBJ2-7; D is ambiguous. The V gene's germline CDR1 is WSHSY and CDR2 SAAADI. Trimming took off 2 bases at V and 0 bases at J, with 8 bases between the two ends. The CDR3 consists of 14 residues. CDR3 sequence (DNA): TGCGCCAGCAGTGAGCCGGGTAGCTCCTACGAGCAGTACTTC. Translating gives CASSEPGSSYEQYF.

In its sample, this clone was seen once. The DNA of the CDR3 is TGCGCCAGCAGCGAGAGGAGCGGGAGAGGCGGGGAGCTGTTTTTT. It is translated as CASSERSGRGGELFF. The V and J genes are TRBV5-1 and TRBJ2-2; 8 bases are shared with TRBD2. From germline, CDR1 is SGHRS and CDR2 YFSETQ. V lost 4 bases and J lost 7; bases outside the gene matches: 9. The CDR3 is 15 residues long.

A few counts support this clone. The chain carries TRBV21-1 and TRBJ2-7; the DNA was not used to check the table's D call, TRBD1. TRBV21-1 is termed a pseudogene. This CDR3 has 13 residues. The CDR3 DNA reads TGTGCCAGCAGCACAGGGTACACCTACGAGCAGTACTTC. Its protein product is CASSTGYTYEQYF.

J is TRBJ2-5 and V is TRBV5-1; possible D gene TRBD1, 6 bases. Germline V gives CDR1 SGHRS, CDR2 YFSETQ. The CDR3 is 13 amino acids. Trimming took 0 bases from V and 5 from J, leaving 8 bases between them. CDR3 nucleotide sequence: TGCGCCAGCAGCTTGGACAGGGCGGAGACCCAGTACTTC. It is translated as CASSLDRAETQYF.

The CDR3 loop reads CASSPGLVRAKNIQYF. DNA for the CDR3: TGTGCCAGCAGTCCCGGACTGGTGCGAGCCAAAAACATTCAGTACTTC. The rearrangement uses TRBV27 and TRBJ2-4; weak D call: TRBD2 (5 bases). The CDR3 loop spans 16 amino acids. Germline V gene sequence: CDR1 MNHEY, CDR2 SMNVEV (reference sequence). V dropped 5 bases and J dropped 0 bases, with 14 bases sitting between them.

The chain joins TRBV7-3 to TRBJ2-3, with a weak D call TRBD2 (5 bases). This CDR3 contains 15 residues. V shed 2 bases and J shed 0 bases, with 9 bases lying between them. Germline loops: CDR1 SGHTA, CDR2 FQGTGA. DNA for the CDR3: TGTGCCAGCAGCTTAGGCGTAGCGAGCACAGATACGCAGTATTTT. This encodes CASSLGVASTDTQYF.

The chain employs TRBV28 and TRBJ1-5; a possible D gene is TRBD1 (6 bases). The CDR3 length is 11 residues. V dropped 8 bases and J dropped 11 bases, with 13 bases sitting between them. The germline V gene encodes CDR1 MDHEN and CDR2 SYDVKM. CDR3 sequence (DNA): TGTGCCAGCGCAGGGGAGGGGGCCCAGCATTTT. This translates into CASAGEGAQHF.

This chain uses TRBV6-5 with TRBJ1-2; D uncertain. Trimming left V 8 bases short and J 2 bases short, with 9 bases between. There are 12 residues in the CDR3. Looked up from germline, CDR1 is MNHEY and CDR2 is SVGAGI. The CDR3 is CASAETNYGYTF. The CDR3 DNA follows: TGTGCCAGCGCCGAAACAAACTATGGCTACACCTTC.

A remark on this clone: The junction departs from germline at one end; a sequencing error may be responsible. The rearrangement joins TRBV30 to TRBJ2-7; possibly TRBD1 or TRBD2 for D (5 bases each). Germline CDR1 and CDR2: GTSNPN and SVGIG (reference sequence). The CDR3 consists of 14 residues. CDR3 protein: CAWSVWGYSFEQYF. The CDR3 bases are TGTGCCTGGAGTGTATGGGGGTATTCCTTCGAGCAGTACTTC.

The chain couples TRBV23-1 to TRBJ2-2, with TRBD1 identical over 7 bases. TRBV23-1 counts as an open reading frame of uncertain function. The CDR3 contains 17 residues. V was pared by 1 base and J by 6 bases, with 11 bases of the junction left unmatched. This CDR3 reads CASSQCSGGSSAGELFF. Here the CDR3 DNA reads TGCGCCAGCAGTCAATGCTCAGGGGGTTCCTCGGCCGGGGAGCTGTTTTTT.

This clone was picked up one time. This sequence joins TRBV2 and TRBJ1-5; TRBD1 is a possible D gene (5 bases). Germline loops: CDR1 SNHLY, CDR2 FYNNEI. V was cut by 6 bases and J by 2 bases, with 14 bases left in between. CDR3 length: 15 amino acids. Here the CDR3 DNA reads TGTGCCAGCAGCCGGGACGGCGACGGCAATCAGCCCCAGCATTTT. Encoded protein: CASSRDGDGNQPQHF.

This clone has just one count. This chain links TRBV11-3 with TRBJ2-7, with D maybe TRBD1 (5 bases). This CDR3 contains 17 residues. Germline values: CDR1 SGHNT, CDR2 YENEEA. Trimming took off 0 bases at V and 0 bases at J, with 15 bases between the two ends. CDR3 in amino acids: CASSLDKKDKSSYEQYF. CDR3 coding DNA: TGTGCCAGCAGCTTAGATAAGAAGGACAAAAGCTCCTACGAGCAGTACTTC. The full variable domain, in which reference TRBV11-3 and TRBJ2-7 provide the parts outside the CDR3, is EAGVVQSPRYKIIEKKQPVAFWCNPISGHNTLYWYLQNLGQGPELLIRYENEEAVDDSQLPKDRFSAERLKGVDSTLKIQPAELGDSAVYLCASSLDKKDKSSYEQYFGPGTRLTVT.

This rearrangement joins TRBV6-5 to TRBJ2-7; 12 nucleotides align to TRBD2. Germline assignment: CDR1 MNHEY and CDR2 SVGAGI. V lost 5 bases, J lost 11 bases, and 1 base stayed unmatched. This CDR3 has 11 residues. The CDR3 nucleotides are TGTGCCAGCAGTCTAGCGGGGGGGGAGTACTTC. As protein: CASSLAGGEYF.

This chain links TRBV7-9 with TRBJ2-4; 10 positions match TRBD1. V shed 5 bases, J shed 6 bases, and the junction held 7 bases outside the gene matches. This CDR3 has 15 residues. Germline V gene sequence: CDR1 SEHNR, CDR2 FQNEAQ (reference sequence). Here the CDR3 DNA reads TGTGCCAGCAGCCCCGCCAGGGACAGGGGAAACATTCAGTACTTC. Encoded protein: CASSPARDRGNIQYF.

This clone was observed a few times. This chain uses TRBV20-1 with TRBJ1-1; the D gene is possibly TRBD1 (6 bases). CDR1 DFQATT and CDR2 SNEGSKA come from the germline V gene (reference sequence). The CDR3 length is 10 residues. CDR3 sequence: CRGQSTEAFF. Written as DNA, the CDR3 is TGCAGAGGACAGTCCACTGAAGCTTTCTTT.

This chain's CDR3 is CASSVDGYYEQYF. The DNA for the CDR3 is TGTGCCAGCAGCGTAGACGGGTACTACGAGCAGTACTTC. This sequence joins TRBV9 and TRBJ2-7; D is unresolved. Trimming pared 0 bases from V and 3 bases from J, leaving 7 bases between. CDR1 and CDR2 (germline): SGDLS, YYNGEE. The CDR3 is 13 residues long.

The chain has TRBV19 and TRBJ1-5, with D possibly being TRBD1 (5 bases). With 4 bases removed from V and 3 bases from J, the gap between germline ends came to 16 bases. CDR1 and CDR2 from the germline V gene are LNHDA and SQIVND (reference sequence). The CDR3 consists of 16 residues. For the CDR3, the DNA is TGTGCCAGTAGTAACGCCGCAGGGAATCCCAATCAGCCCCAGCATTTT. It is translated as CASSNAAGNPNQPQHF.

The chain is built from TRBV28 and TRBJ1-5; tentatively, D is TRBD1 (6 bases). Trimming shortened V by 5 bases and J by 2 bases, and 13 bases separated the two germline ends. The CDR3 loop spans 15 amino acids. Germline loops: CDR1 MDHEN, CDR2 SYDVKM. The CDR3 protein is CASSRQVFGNQPQHF. Written as DNA, the CDR3 is TGTGCCAGCAGTCGACAGGTTTTTGGCAATCAGCCCCAGCATTTT.

The chain is built from TRBV7-3 and TRBJ2-1, with 10 nucleotides matching TRBD2. The CDR3 totals 20 residues. Germline values: CDR1 SGHTA, CDR2 FQGTGA. Trimming cost V 0 bases and J 0 bases; bases outside gene matches: 11. CDR3 loop: CASSLTGGSGRVSSYNEQFF. The DNA of the CDR3 is TGTGCCAGCAGCTTAACAGGAGGGAGCGGGAGGGTAAGCTCCTACAATGAGCAGTTCTTC.